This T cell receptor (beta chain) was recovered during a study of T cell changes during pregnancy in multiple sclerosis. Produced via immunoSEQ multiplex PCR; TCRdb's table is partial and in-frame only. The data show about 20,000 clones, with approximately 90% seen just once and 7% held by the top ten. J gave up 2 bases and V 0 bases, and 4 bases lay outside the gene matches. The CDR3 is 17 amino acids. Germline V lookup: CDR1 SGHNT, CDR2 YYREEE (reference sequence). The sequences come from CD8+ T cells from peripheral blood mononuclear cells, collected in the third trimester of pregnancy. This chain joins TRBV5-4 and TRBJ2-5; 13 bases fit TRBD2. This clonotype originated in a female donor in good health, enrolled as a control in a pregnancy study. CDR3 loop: CASSLGWGLAGQETQYF. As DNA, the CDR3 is TGTGCCAGCAGCTTGGGATGGGGACTAGCGGGGCAAGAGACCCAGTACTTC.